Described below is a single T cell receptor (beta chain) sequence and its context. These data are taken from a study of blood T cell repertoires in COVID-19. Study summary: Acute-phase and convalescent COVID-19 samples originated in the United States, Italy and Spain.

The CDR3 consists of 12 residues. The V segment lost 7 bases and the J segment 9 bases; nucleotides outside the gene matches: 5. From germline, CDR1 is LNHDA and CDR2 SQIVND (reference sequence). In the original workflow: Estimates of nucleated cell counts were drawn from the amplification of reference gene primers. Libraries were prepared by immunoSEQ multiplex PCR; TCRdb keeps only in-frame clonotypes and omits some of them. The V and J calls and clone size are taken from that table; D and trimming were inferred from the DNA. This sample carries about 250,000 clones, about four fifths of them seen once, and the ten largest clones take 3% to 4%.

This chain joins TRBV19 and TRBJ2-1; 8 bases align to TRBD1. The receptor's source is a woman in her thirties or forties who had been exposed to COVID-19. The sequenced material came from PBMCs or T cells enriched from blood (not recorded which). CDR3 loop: CASNPQGVEQFF. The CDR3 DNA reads TGTGCCAGTAACCCACAGGGGGTTGAGCAGTTCTTC.